A single TCR beta chain is shown here with its context. Its antigen remains unknown. TCRdb re-called the 5' RACE reads and gives one entry per CDR3 protein, without DNA. The sample table includes over 350,000 distinct CDR3 sequences. The entry originates in a study of T cells expressing NK-cell markers. Notes on the study in general: Unclear, still, was the HCMV specificity of the expanded NKG2C+ T cell clones.

The CDR3 spans 14 residues. CDR1 and CDR2 from the germline V gene are KGHDR and SFDVKD. The chain recombines TRBV24-1 with TRBJ1-2; there is no DNA to check the TCRdb D call of TRBD1. This clonotype originated in a woman aged 45-60 years in good health. Source material: blood T cells: a sorted CD56 or NKG2C T cell subset, CD4+ or CD8+ T cells, or bulk PBMC T cells (not recorded which). The CDR3 spells CATSDPGQTYGYTF.